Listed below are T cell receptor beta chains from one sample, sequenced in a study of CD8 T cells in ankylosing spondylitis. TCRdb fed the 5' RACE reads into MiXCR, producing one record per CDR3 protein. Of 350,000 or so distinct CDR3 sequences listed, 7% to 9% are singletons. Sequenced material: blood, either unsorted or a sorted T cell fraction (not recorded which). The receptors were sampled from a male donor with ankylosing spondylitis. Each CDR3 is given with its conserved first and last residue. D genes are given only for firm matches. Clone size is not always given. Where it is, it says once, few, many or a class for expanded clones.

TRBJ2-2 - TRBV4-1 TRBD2 CASSQGTSGSYTGELFF TGCGCCAGCAGCCAAGGGACTAGCGGGAGTTATACCGGGGAGCTGTTTTTT
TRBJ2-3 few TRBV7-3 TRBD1 CASRGHGTAGDTQYF TGTGCCAGCAGGGGGCACGGGACAGCAGGAGATACGCAGTATTTT
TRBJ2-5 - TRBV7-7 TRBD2 CASSLGGELAAWETQYF TGTGCTAGCAGCTTAGGGGGGGAACTAGCGGCGTGGGAGACCCAGTACTTC
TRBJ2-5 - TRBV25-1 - CASSVGSRDQYF TGTGCCAGCAGTGTCGGGAGCAGGGACCAGTACTTC
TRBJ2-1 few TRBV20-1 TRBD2 CSALGTSGPNEQFF TGCAGTGCACTGGGGACTAGCGGTCCTAATGAGCAGTTCTTC
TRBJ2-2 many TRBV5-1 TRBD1 CASSLAPFTGDTGELFF TGCGCCAGCAGCTTGGCCCCCTTCACAGGGGACACCGGGGAGCTGTTTTTT
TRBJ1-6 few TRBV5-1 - CASSLRPSGDNSPLHF TGCGCCAGCAGTTTGCGGCCTTCAGGAGATAATTCACCCCTCCACTTT
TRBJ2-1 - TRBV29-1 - CGVEGRASYNEQFF TGCGGCGTTGAGGGTAGGGCGTCCTACAATGAGCAGTTCTTC
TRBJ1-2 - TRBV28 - CASSLRSGQPAGDYGYTF TGTGCCAGCAGTTTACGCAGCGGACAGCCCGCAGGAGACTATGGCTACACCTTC
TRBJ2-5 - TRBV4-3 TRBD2 CASSQLAGREETQYF TGCGCCAGCAGCCAACTAGCGGGGAGGGAAGAGACCCAGTACTTC
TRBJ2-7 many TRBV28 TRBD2 CASSPWASGRANEQYF TGTGCCAGCAGCCCTTGGGCTAGCGGGAGGGCTAACGAGCAGTACTTC
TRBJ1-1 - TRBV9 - CASSFKAGTEAFF TGTGCCAGCAGCTTCAAGGCGGGGACTGAAGCTTTCTTT
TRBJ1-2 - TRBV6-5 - CASSYSSLKYGYTF TGTGCCAGCAGTTACTCTTCTCTGAAGTATGGCTACACCTTC
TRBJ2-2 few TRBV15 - CATSTTDPKRVFF TGTGCCACCAGCACCACCGACCCGAAGCGCGTGTTTTTT
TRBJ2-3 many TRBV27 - CASSPPGWGTQYF TGTGCCAGCAGTCCACCCGGTTGGGGGACGCAGTATTTT
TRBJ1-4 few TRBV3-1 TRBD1 CASSRDRGDEKLFF TGTGCCAGCAGCCGCGACAGGGGCGACGAAAAACTGTTTTTT
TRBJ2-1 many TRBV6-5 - CASAKYNEQFF TGTGCCAGCGCTAAATACAATGAGCAGTTCTTC
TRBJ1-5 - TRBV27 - CASSLASWGANQPQHF TGTGCCAGCAGTTTAGCAAGTTGGGGTGCCAATCAGCCCCAGCATTTT
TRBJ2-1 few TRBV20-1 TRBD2 CSANVAGAYNEQFF TGCAGTGCTAACGTGGCGGGAGCCTACAATGAGCAGTTCTTC
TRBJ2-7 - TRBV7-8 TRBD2 CASSLRLRLAGSYEQYF TGTGCCAGCAGCTTAAGGTTAAGGCTAGCGGGATCCTACGAGCAGTACTTC
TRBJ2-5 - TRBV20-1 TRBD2 CSARDFGRETQYF TGCAGTGCTAGAGATTTCGGGAGGGAGACCCAGTACTTC
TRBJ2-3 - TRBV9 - CASSGRESWSTDTQYF TGTGCCAGCAGCGGAAGAGAAAGTTGGAGCACAGATACGCAGTATTTT
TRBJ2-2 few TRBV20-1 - CSARGGLNTGELFF TGCAGTGCTAGGGGGGGACTCAACACCGGGGAGCTGTTTTTT
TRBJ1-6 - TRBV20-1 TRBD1 CSARGPGQGHYNSPLHF TGCAGTGCTAGAGGTCCGGGACAGGGGCACTATAATTCACCCCTCCACTTT
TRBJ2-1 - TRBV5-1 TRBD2 CASSQEGTRAFDEQFF TGCGCCAGCAGCCAGGAGGGGACTAGAGCATTCGATGAGCAGTTCTTC
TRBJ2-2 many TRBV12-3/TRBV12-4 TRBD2 CASTPWTSGTDGELFF TGTGCCAGCACCCCTTGGACTAGCGGGACGGACGGGGAGCTGTTTTTT
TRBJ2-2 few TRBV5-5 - CASSQNRATGELFF TGTGCCAGCAGCCAGAACAGGGCCACCGGGGAGCTGTTTTTT
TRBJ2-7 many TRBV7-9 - CASSLSQGSMDYEQYF TGTGCCAGCAGCTTAAGTCAGGGTTCTATGGACTACGAGCAGTACTTC
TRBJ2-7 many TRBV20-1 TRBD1 CSTSLTGGYEQYF TGCAGCACCTCTCTGACAGGGGGCTACGAGCAGTACTTC